This TCR beta chain was identified during a study of blood T cells in healthy people across ages. Study outcomes and limitations: Diversity estimates from one million T cells were considered underestimates. As age increased, TCR beta diversity per million T cells fell in a roughly linear fashion.

A sample-barcoded 5' primer and a J-beta primer mix were used in a second PCR of about 6 to 12 cycles. TCRdb called the 5' RACE reads again in MiXCR, with one record for every CDR3 protein. The data contain 1,300,000 or so distinct CDR3 sequences, almost 60% of them singletons. Note on this clonotype: Its antigen is unknown.

Deletions cut 0 bases from V and 6 bases from J, with 10 bases between. This CDR3 region has 14 residues. Germline CDR1 reads LGHNA; CDR2 reads YSLEER. Healthy Caucasians from Russia aged roughly 6 to 100 served as donors. Donors gave 9 to 10 milliliters of peripheral blood apiece. The specimen sequenced was blood. This receptor was obtained from a man between 18 and 35 years old in good health. The rearrangement uses TRBV4-3 and TRBJ2-3; D gene unclear. The CDR3 sequence: CASSQEGRIDTQYF. The CDR3, as DNA: TGCGCCAGCAGCCAAGAGGGTAGGATCGATACGCAGTATTTT.